The clone carrying this TCR beta chain was counted ten times or more. The antigen is unknown. The record originates from a study of T-cell memory formation after mild COVID-19. About the study: TCR clusters were mostly confined to one donor each.

Unmatched junction bases numbered 8, after V lost 3 bases and J lost 6 bases. Germline assignment: CDR1 SEHNR and CDR2 FQNEAQ (reference sequence). The CDR3 runs 15 residues. Study results and caveats: Among clones contracting day 15 to 85, CD4/CD8 was balanced, whereas later expanders leaned CD4+. Those CD4+ clones that contracted were mainly in CM and EM (CD8+ ones in EMRA).

Using constant-segment primers, 5'RACE produced TCR alpha and TCR beta cDNA libraries carrying sample barcodes and UMIs. TCRdb re-analysed the 5' RACE reads in MiXCR, keeping a single row per CDR3 protein. The table shows under 300,000 distinct CDR3 sequences, with approximately 10% occurring only once. The chain combines TRBV7-9 with TRBJ1-1; 9 bases map to TRBD1. Material: PBMCs or a T cell subset sorted from them (not recorded which). The receptor was isolated from a man aged 18 to 29 who had mild COVID-19 (a few samples of this study predate the infection). Cell type and time point are not known. CDR3 nucleotide sequence: TGTGCCAGCAGCTTGCCCGGGACAGGGTTCGCTGAAGCTTTCTTT. Encoded protein: CASSLPGTGFAEAFF.